This T cell receptor (beta chain) was profiled in a study of blood T cell repertoires in COVID-19. Turning to the study itself: Material from acute and convalescent COVID-19 was sourced from the United States, Italy and Spain.

Per germline, CDR1 SGDLS and CDR2 YYNGEE. CDR3 length equals 17 residues. Trimming removed 4 bases from V and 1 base from J, with 17 bases in between. In the authors' methods: Estimation of nucleated cell counts was performed using reference gene primer amplification. Sequencing was performed with immunoSEQ multiplex PCR; in TCRdb, only in-frame clones are kept and a portion is missing. Clone size and V and J calls were adopted from that table, with D and trimming inferred from the DNA. The table has approximately 70,000 clones, under 90% seen once; the top ten hold approximately 2.5%. The rearrangement links TRBV9 to TRBJ2-2; tentative D call: TRBD1 (5 bases). The TCR originated in a human donor in a cohort sampled during active COVID-19. The sample consisted of peripheral blood. As DNA, the CDR3 is TGTGCCAGCAGCTCCAGTTCAAGGGGTTTGAACACCGGGGAGCTGTTTTTT. Amino acid sequence: CASSSSSRGLNTGELFF.